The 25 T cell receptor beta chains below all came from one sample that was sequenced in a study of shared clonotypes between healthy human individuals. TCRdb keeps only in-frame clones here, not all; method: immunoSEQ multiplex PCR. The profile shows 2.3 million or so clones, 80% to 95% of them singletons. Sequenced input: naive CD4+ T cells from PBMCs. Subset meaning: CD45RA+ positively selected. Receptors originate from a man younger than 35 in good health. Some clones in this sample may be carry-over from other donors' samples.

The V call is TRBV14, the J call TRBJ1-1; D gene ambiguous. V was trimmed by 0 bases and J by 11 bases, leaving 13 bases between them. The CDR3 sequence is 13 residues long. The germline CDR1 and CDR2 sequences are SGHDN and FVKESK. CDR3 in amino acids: CASSQDPGATAFF. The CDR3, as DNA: TGTGCCAGCAGCCAAGATCCCGGCGCGACGGCTTTCTTT.

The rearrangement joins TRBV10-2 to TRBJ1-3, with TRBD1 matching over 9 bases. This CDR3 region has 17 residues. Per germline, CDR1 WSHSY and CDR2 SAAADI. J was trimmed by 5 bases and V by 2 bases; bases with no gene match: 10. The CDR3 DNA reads TGCGCCAGCAGTGAGGGGACAGGGAAAACTTCTCGAAACACCATATATTTT. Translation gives CASSEGTGKTSRNTIYF.

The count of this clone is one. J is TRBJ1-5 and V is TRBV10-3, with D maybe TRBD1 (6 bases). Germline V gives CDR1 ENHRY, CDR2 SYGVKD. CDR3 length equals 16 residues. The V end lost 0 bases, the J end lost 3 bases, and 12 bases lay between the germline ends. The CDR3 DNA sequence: TGTGCCATCAGTGAGTCGGGTGACAGGAACAATCAGCCCCAGCATTTT. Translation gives CAISESGDRNNQPQHF.

The CDR3 loop reads CASSPGPASFPSYEQYF. In nucleotides, the CDR3 is TGTGCCAGCAGCCCCGGTCCTGCATCCTTCCCATCCTACGAGCAGTACTTC. V gene TRBV7-3 combines with J gene TRBJ2-7; D unclear. Germline lookup yields CDR1 SGHTA and CDR2 FQGTGA. This CDR3 spans 17 amino acids. V lost 5 bases, J lost 1 base, and 21 bases lay in between.

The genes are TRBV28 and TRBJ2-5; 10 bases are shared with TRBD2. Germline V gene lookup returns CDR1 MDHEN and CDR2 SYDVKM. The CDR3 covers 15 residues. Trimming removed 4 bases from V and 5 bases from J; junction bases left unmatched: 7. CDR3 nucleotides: TGTGCCAGCAGTTCGTTAGCGGGAGGTTTGGAGACCCAGTACTTC. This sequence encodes CASSSLAGGLETQYF.

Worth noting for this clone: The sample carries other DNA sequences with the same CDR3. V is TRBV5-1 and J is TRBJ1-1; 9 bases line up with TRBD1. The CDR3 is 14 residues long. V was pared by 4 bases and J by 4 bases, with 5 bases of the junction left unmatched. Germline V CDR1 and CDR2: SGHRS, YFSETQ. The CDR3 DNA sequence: TGCGCCAGCAGCGTGACAGGGGGATCCACTGAAGCTTTCTTT. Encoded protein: CASSVTGGSTEAFF.

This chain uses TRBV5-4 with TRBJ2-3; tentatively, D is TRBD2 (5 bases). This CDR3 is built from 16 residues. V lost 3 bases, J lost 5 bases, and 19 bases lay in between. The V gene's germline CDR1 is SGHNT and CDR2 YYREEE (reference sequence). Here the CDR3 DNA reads TGTGCCAGCAGCTCTCCCTGGTCTAACCGGGGAGATACGCAGTATTTT. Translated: CASSSPWSNRGDTQYF.

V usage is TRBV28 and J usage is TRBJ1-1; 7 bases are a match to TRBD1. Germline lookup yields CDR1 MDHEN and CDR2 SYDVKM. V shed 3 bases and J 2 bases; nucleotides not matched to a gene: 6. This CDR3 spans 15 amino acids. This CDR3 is CASSFRDRGNTEAFF. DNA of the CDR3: TGTGCCAGCAGTTTTAGGGACAGAGGAAACACTGAAGCTTTCTTT.

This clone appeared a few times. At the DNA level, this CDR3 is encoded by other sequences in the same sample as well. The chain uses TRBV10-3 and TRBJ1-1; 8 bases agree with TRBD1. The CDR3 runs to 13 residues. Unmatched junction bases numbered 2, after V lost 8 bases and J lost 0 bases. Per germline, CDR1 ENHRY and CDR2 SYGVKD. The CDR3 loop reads CAIRTGMNTEAFF. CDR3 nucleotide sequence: TGTGCCATCCGGACAGGGATGAACACTGAAGCTTTCTTT.

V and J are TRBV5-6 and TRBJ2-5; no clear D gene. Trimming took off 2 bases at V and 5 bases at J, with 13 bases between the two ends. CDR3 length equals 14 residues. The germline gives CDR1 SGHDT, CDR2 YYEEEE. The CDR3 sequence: CASSFRLFGETQYF. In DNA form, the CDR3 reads TGTGCCAGCAGCTTTCGTCTTTTCGGGGAGACCCAGTACTTC.

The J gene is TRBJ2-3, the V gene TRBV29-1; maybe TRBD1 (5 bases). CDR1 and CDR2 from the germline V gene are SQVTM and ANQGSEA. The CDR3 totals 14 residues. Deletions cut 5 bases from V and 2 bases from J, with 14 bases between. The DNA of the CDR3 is TGCAGCGTTAAGACAGCACTAATCACAGATACGCAGTATTTT. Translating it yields CSVKTALITDTQYF.

For the CDR3, the DNA is TGTGCCAGCACCCTCACCCGGGTTGTCCCTGAAGCTTTCTTT. Translating gives CASTLTRVVPEAFF. V is TRBV6-6 and J is TRBJ1-1; D ambiguous. V lost 7 bases and J 6 bases, leaving 18 bases between the germline ends. Germline V gives CDR1 MNHNY, CDR2 SVGAGI (reference sequence). This CDR3 has 14 residues.

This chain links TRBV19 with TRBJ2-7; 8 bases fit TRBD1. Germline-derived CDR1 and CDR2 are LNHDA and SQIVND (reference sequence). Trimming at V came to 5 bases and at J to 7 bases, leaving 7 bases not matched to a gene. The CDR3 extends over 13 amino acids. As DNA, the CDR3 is TGTGCCAGTAGTGATCAGGGGGCAGGGGAGCAGTACTTC. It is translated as CASSDQGAGEQYF.

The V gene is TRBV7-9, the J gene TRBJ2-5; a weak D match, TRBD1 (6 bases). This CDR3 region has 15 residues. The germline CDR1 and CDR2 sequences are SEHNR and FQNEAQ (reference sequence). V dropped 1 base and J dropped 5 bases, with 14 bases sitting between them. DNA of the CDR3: TGTGCCAGCAGCTTAGAGGGTAGCAGGGGTGAGACCCAGTACTTC. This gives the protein CASSLEGSRGETQYF.

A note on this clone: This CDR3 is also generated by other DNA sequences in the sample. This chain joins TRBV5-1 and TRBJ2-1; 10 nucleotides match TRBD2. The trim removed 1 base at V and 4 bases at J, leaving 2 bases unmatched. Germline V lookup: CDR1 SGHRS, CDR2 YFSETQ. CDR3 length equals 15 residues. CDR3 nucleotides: TGCGCCAGCAGCTTGACTAGCGGGGATTACAATGAGCAGTTCTTC. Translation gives CASSLTSGDYNEQFF.

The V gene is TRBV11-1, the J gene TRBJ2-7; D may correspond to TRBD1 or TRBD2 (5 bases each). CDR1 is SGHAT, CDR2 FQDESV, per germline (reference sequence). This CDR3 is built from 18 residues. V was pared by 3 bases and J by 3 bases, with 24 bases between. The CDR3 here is CASSFSGTPGPPYYEQYF. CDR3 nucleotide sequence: TGTGCCAGCAGCTTTTCGGGTACACCGGGACCACCCTACTACGAGCAGTACTTC.

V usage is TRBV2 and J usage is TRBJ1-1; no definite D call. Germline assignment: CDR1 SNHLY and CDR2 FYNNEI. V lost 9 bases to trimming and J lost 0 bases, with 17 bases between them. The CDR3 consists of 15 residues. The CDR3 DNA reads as TGTGCCAGTTTCACGGCTTTACGTGTGAACACTGAAGCTTTCTTT. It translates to CASFTALRVNTEAFF.

The chain's CDR3 is CASPGTGGSGTEAFF. The CDR3 coding sequence is TGTGCCAGCCCTGGGACAGGGGGCTCGGGCACTGAAGCTTTCTTT. This chain uses TRBV28 with TRBJ1-1; 12 nucleotides line up with TRBD1. Germline V lookup: CDR1 MDHEN, CDR2 SYDVKM. The CDR3 is made up of 15 amino acids. V lost 8 bases, J lost 4 bases, and 8 bases stayed unmatched.

In DNA, the CDR3 is TGTGCCATCATGGCTCGAGCGGGAGGCACAGATACGCAGTATTTT. It yields the protein CAIMARAGGTDTQYF. V and J are TRBV10-3 and TRBJ2-3; 8 bases line up with TRBD2. This CDR3 contains 15 residues. V shed 7 bases, J shed 1 base, and the junction held 7 bases outside the gene matches. Germline V gives CDR1 ENHRY, CDR2 SYGVKD.

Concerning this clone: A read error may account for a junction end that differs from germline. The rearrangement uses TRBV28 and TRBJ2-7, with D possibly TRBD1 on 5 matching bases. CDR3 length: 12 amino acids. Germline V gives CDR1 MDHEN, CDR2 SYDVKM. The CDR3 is CASSFNGALINF. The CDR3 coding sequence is TGTGCCAGCAGTTTTAATGGGGCACTGATAAACTTC.

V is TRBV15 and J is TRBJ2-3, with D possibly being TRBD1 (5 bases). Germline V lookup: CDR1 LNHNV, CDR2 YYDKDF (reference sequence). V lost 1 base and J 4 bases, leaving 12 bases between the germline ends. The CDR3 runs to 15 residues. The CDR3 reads CATSRVGLPSDTQYF. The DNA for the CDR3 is TGTGCCACCAGCAGAGTGGGGCTCCCCTCAGATACGCAGTATTTT. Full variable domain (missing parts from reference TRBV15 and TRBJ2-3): DAMVIQNPRYQVTQFGKPVTLSCSQTLNHNVMYWYQQKSSQAPKLLFHYYDKDFNNEADTPDNFQSRRPNTSFCFLDIRSPGLGDTAMYLCATSRVGLPSDTQYFGPGTRLTVL.

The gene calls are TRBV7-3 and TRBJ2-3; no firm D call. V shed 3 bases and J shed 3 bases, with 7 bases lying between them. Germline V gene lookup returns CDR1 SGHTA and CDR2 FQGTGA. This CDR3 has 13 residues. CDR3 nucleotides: TGTGCCAGCAGCTTTGGGGTTACAGATACGCAGTATTTT. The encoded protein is CASSFGVTDTQYF.

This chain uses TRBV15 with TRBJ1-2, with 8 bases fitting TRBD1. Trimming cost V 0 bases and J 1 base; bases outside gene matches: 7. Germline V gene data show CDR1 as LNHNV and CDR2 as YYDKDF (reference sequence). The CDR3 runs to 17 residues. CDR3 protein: CATSRDLDRGINYGYTF. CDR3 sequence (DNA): TGTGCCACCAGCAGAGATCTAGACAGGGGCATTAACTATGGCTACACCTTC.

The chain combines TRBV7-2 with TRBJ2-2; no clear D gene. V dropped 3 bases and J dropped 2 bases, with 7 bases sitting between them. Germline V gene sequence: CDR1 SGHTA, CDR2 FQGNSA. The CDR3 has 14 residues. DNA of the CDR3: TGTGCCAGCAGCTTGCCCATTAACACCGGGGAGCTGTTTTTT. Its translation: CASSLPINTGELFF.

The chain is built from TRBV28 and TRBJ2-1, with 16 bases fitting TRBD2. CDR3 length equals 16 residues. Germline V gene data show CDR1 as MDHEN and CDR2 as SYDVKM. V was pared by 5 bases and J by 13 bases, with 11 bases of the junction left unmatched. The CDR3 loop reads CASSPTGTSGRAGQFF. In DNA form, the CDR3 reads TGTGCCAGCAGTCCGACCGGGACTAGCGGGAGGGCGGGACAGTTCTTC.